One and the same sample provided the 10 T cell receptor beta chains below, sequenced in a study of T cell responses to AZD1222 COVID-19 vaccine. Sequenced by immunoSEQ multiplex PCR; TCRdb stores in-frame clones only, minus some. This table holds about 150,000 clones, 91% found once. The sample here was peripheral blood, taken 28 days after the second AZD1222 dose. Every receptor here comes from an adult who received the AZD1222 COVID-19 vaccine.

The V gene is TRBV5-1, the J gene TRBJ2-1; 8 nucleotides agree with TRBD2. CDR3 length equals 18 residues. Germline V gene lookup returns CDR1 SGHRS and CDR2 YFSETQ. The J segment lost 0 bases and the V segment lost 5 bases, leaving 13 bases of the junction unmatched. The DNA for the CDR3 is TGCGCCAGCAGTGACATGCCGGGAGGGCCTGGCTCCTACAATGAGCAGTTCTTC. Protein: CASSDMPGGPGSYNEQFF.

The sample holds a few counts of this clone. Within the sample, other DNA sequences also encode this same CDR3. The CDR3 nucleotides are TGTGCCTGGAGGCCCGGGACAGACTATGGCTACACCTTC. Protein sequence: CAWRPGTDYGYTF. The chain employs TRBV30 and TRBJ1-2, with 7 bases identical to TRBD1. The CDR3 consists of 13 residues. CDR1 is GTSNPN and CDR2 is SVGIG in the germline V gene (reference sequence). Trimming at V came to 3 bases and at J to 3 bases, leaving 4 bases not matched to a gene.

The gene calls are TRBV25-1 and TRBJ1-1; no reliable D call. Germline CDR1 is MGHDK and CDR2 is SYGVNS. This CDR3 contains 12 residues. V was trimmed by 2 bases and J by 2 bases, leaving 3 bases between them. CDR3 nucleotide sequence: TGTGCCAGCAGTGAACCAAACACTGAAGCTTTCTTT. Amino acid sequence: CASSEPNTEAFF.

The chain carries TRBV18 and TRBJ2-1; 7 nucleotides agree with TRBD2. CDR1 is KGHSH, CDR2 LQKENI, per germline. The CDR3 loop spans 13 amino acids. Unmatched junction bases numbered 3, after V lost 2 bases and J lost 8 bases. The CDR3 sequence: CASSPRGGYEQFF. The CDR3 DNA reads as TGTGCCAGCTCACCAAGGGGAGGGTATGAGCAGTTCTTC.

The genes are TRBV3-1 (or the pseudogene TRBV3-2) and TRBJ2-3, with no clear D. The CDR3 loop spans 13 amino acids. The germline CDR1 and CDR2 sequences are LGHDT and YNNKEL (reference sequence). V shed 1 base and J shed 6 bases, with 8 bases lying between them. The CDR3 nucleotides are TGTGCCAGCAGCCAAGTTACGACGGATACGCAGTATTTT. Protein: CASSQVTTDTQYF.

The J gene is TRBJ1-2, the V gene TRBV5-6; D perhaps matches TRBD1 (6 bases). Germline V gene data show CDR1 as SGHDT and CDR2 as YYEEEE. This CDR3 has 16 amino acids. V lost 4 bases and J 6 bases, leaving 22 bases between the germline ends. CDR3 in amino acids: CASSILQGRAVDGYTF. CDR3 nucleotides: TGTGCCAGCAGCATCCTACAGGGCCGGGCGGTGGATGGCTACACCTTC.

The rearrangement joins TRBV6-6 to TRBJ2-7; D remains ambiguous. The CDR3 runs to 15 residues. CDR1 and CDR2 (germline): MNHNY, SVGAGI (reference sequence). The V end was cut by 0 bases, the J end by 2 bases, with 11 bases between. The CDR3 spells CASSYSAGPAYEQYF. DNA for the CDR3: TGTGCCAGCAGTTACTCAGCCGGGCCCGCCTACGAGCAGTACTTC.

The J gene is TRBJ2-7, the V gene TRBV6-5, with TRBD2 as a possible D gene (6 bases). The CDR3 length is 15 residues. V lost 0 bases and J 5 bases, leaving 14 bases between the germline ends. Germline V gene lookup returns CDR1 MNHEY and CDR2 SVGAGI. The CDR3 reads CASSYSPEGLDEQYF. The CDR3 nucleotides read TGTGCCAGCAGTTACTCCCCGGAGGGGTTGGACGAGCAGTACTTC.

The chain recombines TRBV12-3 or TRBV12-4 with TRBJ1-5; no firm D call. Deletions cut 2 bases from V and 6 bases from J, with 8 bases between. CDR3 length: 13 amino acids. This CDR3 reads CASSLYKGQPQHF. The CDR3 coding sequence is TGTGCCAGCAGTTTATATAAGGGTCAGCCCCAGCATTTT.

V is TRBV6-5 and J is TRBJ2-2, with 7 positions matching TRBD1. Looked up from germline, CDR1 is MNHEY and CDR2 is SVGAGI. V shed 10 bases and J 4 bases; nucleotides not matched to a gene: 9. The CDR3 is 14 residues long. The CDR3 spells CAISGQKFTGELFF. CDR3 nucleotides: TGTGCCATATCGGGACAGAAATTCACCGGGGAGCTGTTTTTT.